These 13 T cell receptor beta chains were sequenced from one sample in a study of a mutant IDH1 vaccine in newly diagnosed glioma. Indicated time point: week 5, during vaccination. Topical imiquimod accompanied each vaccine dose, which consisted of 300 ug of mutant IDH1 20-mer peptide. The protocol was immunoSEQ multiplex PCR, while the TCRdb copy is restricted to in-frame clones and leaves out a portion. The sample carries around 49,000 clones, around 80% recorded once. Antigen specificity for these receptors is unknown. This specimen was PBMCs, taken from a glioma patient whose treatment included an IDH1 peptide vaccine. These receptors all come from a middle-aged man with glioma.

This clone was seen once. Since the CDR3 does not end with the conserved phenylalanine or tryptophan, this likely comes from a read error. Because the CDR3's place on the DNA is in doubt, the DNA is left out and the CDR3 is given as listed by TCRdb. The chain uses TRBV6-1 and TRBJ2-7; TRBD1, as called in the table, went unchecked against the DNA. Germline V gene lookup returns CDR1 MNHNS and CDR2 SASEGT. From its first to its last residue, the CDR3 has 12 amino acids. CDR3: CASSDVRDRESL.

J is TRBJ2-7 and V is TRBV5-6; D ambiguous. Looked up from germline, CDR1 is SGHDT and CDR2 is YYEEEE. V shed 4 bases and J shed 0 bases, with 5 bases lying between them. This CDR3 is built from 12 residues. Here the CDR3 reads CASSRASYEQYF. Written as DNA, the CDR3 is TGTGCCAGCAGCCGAGCCTCCTACGAGCAGTACTTC. The full variable domain, in which reference TRBV5-6 and TRBJ2-7 provide the parts outside the CDR3, is DAGVTQSPTHLIKTRGQQVTLRCSPKSGHDTVSWYQQALGQGPQFIFQYYEEEERQRGNFPDRFSGHQFPNYSSELNVNALLLGDSALYLCASSRASYEQYFGPGTRLTVT.

Written as DNA, the CDR3 is TGTGCCAGCAGCTTAGGATACAATGAGCAGTTCTTC. Protein: CASSLGYNEQFF. This chain uses TRBV7-9 with TRBJ2-1; D remains unclear. The CDR3 spans 12 residues. Between the trimmed V and J ends, which lost 1 base and 4 bases, there was a span of 2 bases. Germline lookup yields CDR1 SEHNR and CDR2 FQNEAQ (reference sequence).

The DNA for the CDR3 is TGCGCCAGCAGTACAGGGATCCGAGAGACCCAGTACTTC. This codes for CASSTGIRETQYF. This chain connects TRBV10-1 to TRBJ2-5; tentatively, D is TRBD1 (6 bases). The CDR3 totals 13 residues. Germline V lookup: CDR1 WNHNN, CDR2 SYGVQD (reference sequence). V was trimmed by 5 bases and J by 4 bases, leaving 11 bases between them.

The table lists this clone with a few counts. This chain joins TRBV6-5 and TRBJ2-4; 8 positions match TRBD1. The CDR3 runs to 11 residues. Germline loops: CDR1 MNHEY, CDR2 SVGAGI. Trimming at V came to 9 bases and at J to 9 bases, leaving 4 bases not matched to a gene. CDR3 in DNA: TGTGCCAGGGGACAGGCTGCCATTCAGTACTTC. Amino acid sequence: CARGQAAIQYF.

V and J are TRBV6-5 and TRBJ2-7; D perhaps matches TRBD1 (5 bases). The CDR3 loop spans 14 amino acids. Germline V gene lookup returns CDR1 MNHEY and CDR2 SVGAGI. Trimming removed 6 bases at V and 2 bases at J, with 14 bases between. CDR3 region: CASSPPDKTYEQYF. In DNA form, the CDR3 reads TGTGCCAGCAGCCCTCCGGACAAGACCTACGAGCAGTACTTC.

The chain couples TRBV7-9 to TRBJ1-2, with a possible D match to TRBD1 (5 bases). Germline V gives CDR1 SEHNR, CDR2 FQNEAQ (reference sequence). The germline V and J ends were trimmed by 1 base and 14 bases, with 17 bases remaining between them. This CDR3 has 13 residues. Here the CDR3 reads CASSLGGQSKGTF. CDR3 nucleotides: TGTGCCAGCAGCTTAGGGGGTCAGTCCAAGGGGACCTTC.

The V and J genes are TRBV6-5 and TRBJ1-5, with a possible D match to TRBD1 (6 bases). This CDR3 has 15 residues. Trimming cost V 6 bases and J 1 base, with 13 bases left between them. Germline values: CDR1 MNHEY, CDR2 SVGAGI. The CDR3 DNA reads TGTGCCAGCAGCCTAGTGGGGGCAAGCAATCAGCCCCAGCATTTT. It is translated as CASSLVGASNQPQHF.

The CDR3 DNA reads as TGTGCCAGCAGCGTAACAGATACGCAGTATTTT. This translates into CASSVTDTQYF. The chain is built from TRBV7-2 and TRBJ2-3, with D uncertain. The ends were cut back, 5 bases at V and 3 bases at J, with 3 bases in the middle. This CDR3 region has 11 residues. From germline, CDR1 is SGHTA and CDR2 FQGNSA. Full variable domain (outside the CDR3, taken from reference TRBV7-2 and TRBJ2-3): GAGVSQSPSNKVTEKGKDVELRCDPISGHTALYWYRQSLGQGLEFLIYFQGNSAPDKSGLPSDRFSAERTGGSVSTLTIQRTQQEDSAVYLCASSVTDTQYFGPGTRLTVL.

The gene calls are TRBV6-6 and TRBJ2-6, with TRBD1 as a possible D gene (5 bases). Trimming stripped 10 bases from V and 0 bases from J, with 10 bases between. This CDR3 is built from 14 residues. Looked up from germline, CDR1 is MNHNY and CDR2 is SVGAGI (reference sequence). The CDR3 DNA reads as TGTGCCATTCCGACAGCCTCTGGGGCCAACGTCCTGACTTTC. Protein: CAIPTASGANVLTF.

CDR3 bases: TGTGCCAGCAGCTTAGGCAATCAGCCCCAGCATTTT. Protein sequence: CASSLGNQPQHF. This chain links TRBV7-8 with TRBJ1-5; D gene uncertain. The CDR3 length is 12 residues. Trimming took off 1 base at V and 2 bases at J, with 0 bases between the two ends. Per the germline V gene, CDR1 is SGHVS and CDR2 is FQNEAQ. Combining the CDR3 with reference TRBV7-8 and TRBJ1-5 gives the whole variable domain GAGVSQSPRYKVAKRGQDVALRCDPISGHVSLFWYQQALGQGPEFLTYFQNEAQLDKSGLPSDRFFAERPEGSVSTLKIQRTQQEDSAVYLCASSLGNQPQHFGDGTRLSIL.

This chain joins TRBV29-1 and TRBJ2-2; D perhaps matches TRBD2 (7 bases). Trimming cost V 1 base and J 6 bases, with 15 bases left between them. Germline V gene data show CDR1 as SQVTM and CDR2 as ANQGSEA. The CDR3 is made up of 15 amino acids. The CDR3 loop reads CSVEVVGGHAGELFF. In nucleotides, the CDR3 is TGCAGCGTTGAAGTGGTGGGGGGGCACGCCGGGGAGCTGTTTTTT.

This rearrangement joins TRBV28 to TRBJ1-1; possibly TRBD1 for D (6 bases). Trimming cost V 4 bases and J 5 bases, with 23 bases left between them. The germline CDR1 and CDR2 sequences are MDHEN and SYDVKM. CDR3 length: 17 amino acids. CDR3 sequence reads: CASSSLGGLGLNTEAFF. The CDR3 DNA reads as TGTGCCAGCAGTTCCCTAGGGGGGCTGGGTTTAAATACTGAAGCTTTCTTT.